This T cell receptor beta chain was obtained from a study of T cell responses to AZD1222 COVID-19 vaccine. Study results and limitations: Reportedly, nearly half of unique spike TCRs recognized epitopes outside B.1.351/B.1.1.7 mutations.

This clone was observed a single time. The antigen remains undetermined. Sequenced by immunoSEQ multiplex PCR; TCRdb stores in-frame clones only, minus some. Seen here are around 200,000 clones, around nine tenths observed once, and the top ten hold less than 0.55%. Specimen: peripheral blood, collected on day 0 of AZD1222 vaccination. The receptor's source is an adult in good health.

CDR3 nucleotide sequence: TGTGCCACCCAACCCGGGACACCTTACAATGAGCAGTTCTTC. Protein sequence: CATQPGTPYNEQFF. The V call is TRBV15, the J call TRBJ2-1, with a possible D match to TRBD1 (6 bases). The CDR3 runs 14 residues. The V end was cut by 8 bases, the J end by 4 bases, with 15 bases between. Germline V lookup: CDR1 LNHNV, CDR2 YYDKDF (reference sequence).